This T cell receptor (beta chain) stems from a study of T cells in Graves' hyperthyroidism and ophthalmopathy. TCR beta CDR3 regions were amplified from RNA. The HTBI primer set drove a first-round RT-PCR of the TCR CDR3. TCRdb fed the multiplex PCR reads into MiXCR, producing one record per CDR3 protein. The profile shows about half a million distinct CDR3 sequences, 20% to 25% of them singletons. CDR1 KGHSH and CDR2 LQKENI come from the germline V gene. The CDR3 totals 13 residues. V lost 0 bases and J 6 bases, leaving 7 bases between the germline ends. The receptor comes from a woman aged 65 to 85 with Graves' ophthalmopathy. The gene calls are TRBV18 and TRBJ2-3; D remains ambiguous. The sample comprised blood. The CDR3 DNA follows: TGTGCCAGCTCACCACCAAGTAAGGATACGCAGTATTTT. Amino acids: CASSPPSKDTQYF.